Each of the 30 T cell receptor beta chains below was sequenced from the same sample in a study of T-cell memory formation after mild COVID-19. From the 5' RACE reads, TCRdb called clonotypes with MiXCR, one entry per CDR3 protein. In the table there are approximately 210,000 distinct CDR3 sequences, 8% to 11% of which are singletons. Source material: PBMCs or a T cell subset sorted from them (not recorded which). The origin of the receptors is a man younger than 30 who had mild COVID-19 (a few samples of this study predate the infection). Cell type and time point are not known.

This clonotype was found many times. This chain connects TRBV6-5 to TRBJ2-7; the D gene is possibly TRBD1 (6 bases). CDR3 length: 14 residues. Trimming took 6 bases from V and 2 from J, leaving 14 bases between them. Germline values: CDR1 MNHEY, CDR2 SVGAGI. CDR3 amino acids: CASRIDRRPYEQYF. CDR3 nucleotide sequence: TGTGCCAGCAGAATCGACAGGAGACCCTACGAGCAGTACTTC.

CDR3 in DNA: TGTGCCAGCCGACAGGAGCACGCCACAGATACGCAGTATTTT. Amino acids: CASRQEHATDTQYF. The chain links TRBV19 to TRBJ2-3; a weak D match, TRBD1 (6 bases). The germline V and J ends were trimmed by 9 bases and 2 bases, with 15 bases remaining between them. Germline V gene sequence: CDR1 LNHDA, CDR2 SQIVND (reference sequence). The CDR3 has 14 amino acids.

The genes are TRBV4-3 and TRBJ2-3; weak D call: TRBD2 (5 bases). There are 16 residues in the CDR3. Germline CDR1 is LGHNA and CDR2 is YSLEER. V lost 0 bases to trimming and J lost 2 bases, with 12 bases between them. CDR3 protein: CASSQDSRGYTDTQYF. Written as DNA, the CDR3 is TGCGCCAGCAGCCAAGACAGTCGGGGTTACACAGATACGCAGTATTTT.

This clonotype was observed a few times. This chain connects TRBV6-5 to TRBJ2-3; no firm D call. Germline values: CDR1 MNHEY, CDR2 SVGAGI. V was pared by 6 bases and J by 2 bases, with 6 bases between. This CDR3 has 12 amino acids. The CDR3 DNA is TGTGCCAGCAGGACGAACACAGATACGCAGTATTTT. This codes for CASRTNTDTQYF.

The gene calls are TRBV20-1 and TRBJ1-2; the match to TRBD1 covers 8 bases. CDR1 and CDR2 (germline): DFQATT, SNEGSKA (reference sequence). The CDR3 is 14 residues long. Trimming took 3 bases from V and 8 from J; bases not matched to a gene: 11. The CDR3 spells CSASSQGAWEGYTF. In DNA form, the CDR3 reads TGCAGTGCTAGTTCGCAGGGGGCCTGGGAGGGCTACACCTTC.

With respect to this clonotype: Germline is not matched at one junction end, which may reflect a read error. Written as DNA, the CDR3 is TGCAGCGTCGGTTACAGGGACACTGAAGATTTCTTT. The encoded protein is CSVGYRDTEDFF. V usage is TRBV29-1 and J usage is TRBJ1-1, with D perhaps matching TRBD1 (6 bases). CDR1 and CDR2 from the germline V gene are SQVTM and ANQGSEA. This CDR3 spans 12 amino acids.

The chain employs TRBV5-4 and TRBJ2-5; 8 bases are a match to TRBD1. Germline CDR1 reads SGHNT; CDR2 reads YYREEE (reference sequence). Trimming cost V 1 base and J 7 bases; bases outside gene matches: 12. CDR3 length equals 16 residues. The CDR3 region is CASSLSHRGWYGTQYF. DNA of the CDR3: TGTGCCAGCAGCTTGAGTCACAGGGGGTGGTATGGGACCCAGTACTTC.

This clonotype has only a few counts. V and J are TRBV5-5 and TRBJ2-1; D is perhaps TRBD1 (5 bases). The CDR3 contains 12 residues. V was trimmed by 4 bases and J by 7 bases, leaving 9 bases between them. Per germline, CDR1 SGHKS and CDR2 YYEKEE (reference sequence). The DNA of the CDR3 is TGTGCCAGCAGCAACAGGTGGAATGAGCAGTTCTTC. Residues: CASSNRWNEQFF.

In its sample, this clonotype was seen many times. The V gene is TRBV7-2, the J gene TRBJ2-7, with 9 bases that match TRBD1. Germline values: CDR1 SGHTA, CDR2 FQGNSA. There are 15 residues in the CDR3. With V trimmed by 0 bases and J by 3 bases, 3 bases remained unmatched. CDR3 DNA: TGTGCCAGCAGCTTAGCCGGGACAGGGTACTACGAGCAGTACTTC. This encodes CASSLAGTGYYEQYF. Drawing the rest from reference TRBV7-2 and TRBJ2-7, the complete variable domain is GAGVSQSPSNKVTEKGKDVELRCDPISGHTALYWYRQSLGQGLEFLIYFQGNSAPDKSGLPSDRFSAERTGGSVSTLTIQRTQQEDSAVYLCASSLAGTGYYEQYFGPGTRLTVT.

The CDR3 DNA is TGTGCCAGCAGCTTAGTCTGGGGACAGGGGGCGTCCTACGAGCAGTACTTC. Translated, it gives CASSLVWGQGASYEQYF. The J gene is TRBJ2-7, the V gene TRBV7-2, with 12 bases identical to TRBD1. V gave up 1 base and J gave up 1 base; unmatched junction bases: 5. CDR1 and CDR2 from the germline V gene are SGHTA and FQGNSA. The CDR3 runs 17 residues.

J is TRBJ2-1 and V is TRBV25-1, with D perhaps matching TRBD2 (5 bases). V was pared by 0 bases and J by 7 bases, with 10 bases between. The CDR3 consists of 14 residues. Per the germline V gene, CDR1 is MGHDK and CDR2 is SYGVNS. The CDR3 DNA is TGTGCCAGCAGTGAATATGCAGCGGTTAATGAGCAGTTCTTC. Amino acids: CASSEYAAVNEQFF.

The chain couples TRBV15 to TRBJ2-7, with 9 bases fitting TRBD1. Unmatched junction bases numbered 10, after V lost 8 bases and J lost 5 bases. From germline, CDR1 is LNHNV and CDR2 YYDKDF (reference sequence). The CDR3 runs 14 residues. DNA for the CDR3: TGTGCCACCTCCCGGGACAGGGAGTCAGACGAGCAGTACGTC. It specifies CATSRDRESDEQYV.

The table lists this clonotype with many counts. The chain couples TRBV7-3 to TRBJ2-5, with D perhaps being TRBD1 or TRBD2 (5 bases each). Trimming took off 5 bases at V and 5 bases at J, with 18 bases between the two ends. This CDR3 spans 15 amino acids. Germline V gene data show CDR1 as SGHTA and CDR2 as FQGTGA. CDR3 loop: CASSVGVAGGETQYF. CDR3 bases: TGTGCCAGCAGCGTAGGGGTGGCGGGCGGGGAGACCCAGTACTTC.

This clonotype was detected many times. The V and J genes are TRBV7-9 and TRBJ2-4; weak D call: TRBD2 (6 bases). The CDR3 sequence is 13 residues long. CDR1 SEHNR and CDR2 FQNEAQ come from the germline V gene (reference sequence). The V end was cut by 3 bases, the J end by 9 bases, with 12 bases between. CDR3 sequence (DNA): TGTGCCAGCAGCTTGGCTAGCGCGCGCATTCAGTACTTC. Protein: CASSLASARIQYF.

This clonotype was observed a few times. The rearrangement links TRBV12-3 or TRBV12-4 to TRBJ2-7, with 8 bases identical to TRBD1. V gave up 5 bases and J gave up 3 bases; unmatched junction bases: 15. This CDR3 spans 17 amino acids. CDR3 in amino acids: CASSPNYSFDRGYEQYF. In nucleotides, the CDR3 is TGTGCCAGCAGTCCCAACTATTCTTTCGACAGGGGCTACGAGCAGTACTTC.

The count of this clonotype is one. The V call is TRBV3-1, the J call TRBJ1-1, with TRBD1 identical over 9 bases. The CDR3 has 16 amino acids. Germline V lookup: CDR1 LGHDT, CDR2 YNNKEL (reference sequence). V gave up 4 bases and J gave up 4 bases; unmatched junction bases: 10. The CDR3 region is CASSLAGTGRGTEAFF. CDR3 in DNA: TGTGCCAGCAGCCTCGCCGGGACAGGGCGGGGCACTGAAGCTTTCTTT. Using reference TRBV3-1 and TRBJ1-1 for the parts outside the CDR3, the full variable domain is DTAVSQTPKYLVTQMGNDKSIKCEQNLGHDTMYWYKQDSKKFLKIMFSYNNKELIINETVPNRFSPKSPDKAHLNLHINSLELGDSAVYFCASSLAGTGRGTEAFFGQGTRLTVV.

This chain uses TRBV6-5 with TRBJ2-1; 8 nucleotides match TRBD2. The J segment lost 9 bases and the V segment lost 2 bases, leaving 9 bases of the junction unmatched. CDR1 is MNHEY and CDR2 is SVGAGI in the germline V gene. The CDR3 totals 15 residues. CDR3 loop: CASSYRGGLIGEQFF. The CDR3 DNA follows: TGTGCCAGCAGTTACCGGGGGGGGCTTATTGGTGAGCAGTTCTTC.

The genes are TRBV7-9 and TRBJ1-6; 8 bases agree with TRBD1. The CDR3 totals 20 residues. Germline CDR1 and CDR2: SEHNR and FQNEAQ (reference sequence). The J segment lost 13 bases and the V segment lost 2 bases, leaving 25 bases of the junction unmatched. CDR3 nucleotide sequence: TGTGCCAGCAGCTTAATAGGGGGGCCAACGCGACAGGGGATCGCAGTGCCCCTCCACTTT. Translation gives CASSLIGGPTRQGIAVPLHF.

The chain has TRBV30 and TRBJ2-3; D is unclear. CDR3 length: 11 residues. CDR1 and CDR2 (germline): GTSNPN, SVGIG (reference sequence). V dropped 6 bases and J dropped 3 bases, with 7 bases sitting between them. The CDR3 coding sequence is TGTGCCTGCGCCCTTACAGATACGCAGTATTTT. This encodes CACALTDTQYF.

This chain connects TRBV11-1 to TRBJ2-2; D is uncertain. The CDR3 contains 12 residues. V lost 5 bases and J 6 bases, leaving 7 bases between the germline ends. Germline V gene data show CDR1 as SGHAT and CDR2 as FQDESV (reference sequence). CDR3 amino acids: CASSPRSGELFF. The CDR3 nucleotides read TGTGCCAGCAGCCCCCGCTCCGGGGAGCTGTTTTTT.

The chain uses TRBV7-2 and TRBJ2-5; 8 positions agree with TRBD2. This CDR3 spans 15 amino acids. Looked up from germline, CDR1 is SGHTA and CDR2 is FQGNSA. V was clipped by 7 bases and J by 1 base; unmatched bases: 8. The CDR3 DNA sequence: TGTGCCAGCAAAGCGGGGGCCTCCCTCCAAGAGACCCAGTACTTC. Protein product: CASKAGASLQETQYF.

This clonotype appeared many times. This chain joins TRBV5-1 and TRBJ2-7; TRBD1 is a possible D gene (6 bases). Trimming left V 2 bases short and J 0 bases short, with 18 bases between. The CDR3 has 17 amino acids. CDR1 and CDR2 (germline): SGHRS, YFSETQ. CDR3 sequence reads: CASSLIPGTPSSYEQYF. The CDR3 region has the DNA TGCGCCAGCAGCTTAATACCCGGGACACCAAGCTCCTACGAGCAGTACTTC.

The chain is built from TRBV20-1 and TRBJ1-1; no clear D gene. Germline V CDR1 and CDR2: DFQATT, SNEGSKA (reference sequence). The CDR3 has 16 amino acids. The V gene lost 6 bases and the J gene lost 4 bases, with 24 bases spanning the gap. Written as DNA, the CDR3 is TGCAGTGCCCCGGGGATCAGGTCTGCCTGGAGCACTGAAGCTTTCTTT. Translating it yields CSAPGIRSAWSTEAFF.

This chain uses TRBV7-2 with TRBJ2-1; 8 bases map to TRBD1. J lost 7 bases, V lost 5 bases, and 4 bases had no gene match. Per the germline V gene, CDR1 is SGHTA and CDR2 is FQGNSA. CDR3 size: 13 residues. CDR3 coding DNA: TGTGCCAGCAGCCTGACAGGGGTGAATGAGCAGTTCTTC. Protein: CASSLTGVNEQFF.

The chain recombines TRBV7-3 with TRBJ2-3; 11 bases are a match to TRBD2. The junction had 7 bases not matched to a gene; V was cut back by 5 bases and J by 3 bases. The CDR3 contains 16 residues. Per the germline V gene, CDR1 is SGHTA and CDR2 is FQGTGA. In nucleotides, the CDR3 is TGTGCCAGCAGCGCAAGTAGCGGGGGGGTAACAGATACGCAGTATTTT. This translates into CASSASSGGVTDTQYF.

This chain links TRBV5-1 with TRBJ1-2; TRBD1 is a possible D gene (5 bases). This CDR3 spans 13 amino acids. Germline V gene lookup returns CDR1 SGHRS and CDR2 YFSETQ. The V end was cut by 4 bases, the J end by 7 bases, with 14 bases between. The CDR3 region has the DNA TGCGCCAGCAGCGGCCACTGGGACGGTGGCTACACCTTC. It codes for CASSGHWDGGYTF.

The chain links TRBV15 to TRBJ1-4; 8 bases line up with TRBD1. The CDR3 spans 15 residues. Per germline, CDR1 LNHNV and CDR2 YYDKDF (reference sequence). The V gene end was trimmed by 3 bases and the J gene end by 8 bases; junction bases not matched to a gene: 8. The chain's CDR3 is CATSSQGQGSEKLFF. In nucleotides, the CDR3 is TGTGCCACCAGCAGCCAAGGACAGGGCAGCGAAAAACTGTTTTTT. Full variable domain (missing parts from reference TRBV15 and TRBJ1-4): DAMVIQNPRYQVTQFGKPVTLSCSQTLNHNVMYWYQQKSSQAPKLLFHYYDKDFNNEADTPDNFQSRRPNTSFCFLDIRSPGLGDTAMYLCATSSQGQGSEKLFFGSGTQLSVL.

This clonotype was seen a handful of times. The chain uses TRBV24-1 and TRBJ2-3, with 12 nucleotides matching TRBD1. The CDR3 loop spans 14 amino acids. V dropped 9 bases and J dropped 5; count of bases not matched to a gene: 5. CDR1 and CDR2 (germline): KGHDR, SFDVKD. DNA of the CDR3: TGTGCCACCTCCGGGACAGGGGGCGGAGATACGCAGTATTTT. This translates into CATSGTGGGDTQYF.

V and J are TRBV6-5 and TRBJ2-5, with 12 positions matching TRBD2. The CDR3 extends over 19 amino acids. The V segment lost 2 bases and the J segment 5 bases; nucleotides outside the gene matches: 15. The germline CDR1 and CDR2 sequences are MNHEY and SVGAGI. The DNA of the CDR3 is TGTGCCAGCAGTTACACTTACCCGGGGGCTAGCGGGGGGGCTGAGACCCAGTACTTC. Protein product: CASSYTYPGASGGAETQYF.

This chain connects TRBV5-5 to TRBJ1-2, with 7 bases matching TRBD1. Germline assignment: CDR1 SGHKS and CDR2 YYEKEE (reference sequence). The CDR3 sequence is 11 residues long. V shed 5 bases and J 5 bases; nucleotides not matched to a gene: 0. The CDR3, as DNA: TGTGCCAGCAGACAGGGGTATGGCTACACCTTC. Residues: CASRQGYGYTF.